This TCR beta chain appears in the sequencing data of a study of CXCR4 blockade with PD-1 therapy in pancreatic cancer. Method: immunoSEQ multiplex PCR; TCRdb's copy keeps in-frame clones and lacks some. The table includes under 5,500 clones, roughly 50% detected once. Germline V gene data show CDR1 as SGDLS and CDR2 as YYNGEE. The CDR3 is made up of 14 amino acids. V was pared by 5 bases and J by 3 bases, with 7 bases of the junction left unmatched. As concerns this clone: Its antigen is unidentified.

Study-wide results and caveats: Tumors were clonally expanded, mean approximately 0.15 versus 0.048 in healthy blood.

The clonotype originates from a human donor with pancreatic ductal adenocarcinoma. The chain is built from TRBV9 and TRBJ1-2; 7 bases agree with TRBD1. The sequencing input was tumor tissue. CDR3 protein: CASSLRDSYYGYTF. As DNA, the CDR3 is TGTGCCAGCAGTCTCAGGGACAGTTACTATGGCTACACCTTC. Combining the CDR3 with reference TRBV9 and TRBJ1-2 gives the whole variable domain DSGVTQTPKHLITATGQRVTLRCSPRSGDLSVYWYQQSLDQGLQFLIQYYNGEERAKGNILERFSAQQFPDLHSELNLSSLELGDSALYFCASSLRDSYYGYTFGSGTRLTVV.